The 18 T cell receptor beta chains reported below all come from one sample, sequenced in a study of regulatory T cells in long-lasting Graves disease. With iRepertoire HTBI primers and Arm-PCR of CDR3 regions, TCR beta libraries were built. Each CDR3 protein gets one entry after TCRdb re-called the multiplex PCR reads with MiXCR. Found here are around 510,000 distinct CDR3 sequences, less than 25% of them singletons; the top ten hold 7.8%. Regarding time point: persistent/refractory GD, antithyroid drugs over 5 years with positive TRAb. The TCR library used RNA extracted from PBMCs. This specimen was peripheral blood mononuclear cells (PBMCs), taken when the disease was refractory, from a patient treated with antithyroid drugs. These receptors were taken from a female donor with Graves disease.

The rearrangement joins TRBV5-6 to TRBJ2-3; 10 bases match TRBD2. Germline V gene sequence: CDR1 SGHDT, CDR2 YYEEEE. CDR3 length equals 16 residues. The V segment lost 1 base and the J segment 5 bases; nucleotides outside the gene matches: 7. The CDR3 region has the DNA TGTGCCAGCAGCTTGTCACTAGCGGGGCCCGGAGATACGCAGTATTTT. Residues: CASSLSLAGPGDTQYF.

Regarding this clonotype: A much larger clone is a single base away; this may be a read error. The CDR3 DNA follows: TGCAGCGTGTGGATAGGGGCTGAAGCTTTCTTT. Translation gives CSVWIGAEAFF. V is TRBV29-1 and J is TRBJ1-1; D possibly corresponds to TRBD1 (5 bases). In germline, CDR1 is SQVTM, CDR2 ANQGSEA. Trimming cost V 6 bases and J 6 bases, with 11 bases left between them. The CDR3 totals 11 residues.

This chain's CDR3 is CSAGQSSYNEQFF. In nucleotides, the CDR3 is TGCAGCGCTGGACAGAGCTCCTACAATGAGCAGTTCTTC. This chain uses TRBV29-1 with TRBJ2-1, with a weak D call TRBD1 (6 bases). The V end lost 7 bases, the J end lost 0 bases, and 10 bases lay between the germline ends. In germline, CDR1 is SQVTM, CDR2 ANQGSEA. The CDR3 runs to 13 residues.

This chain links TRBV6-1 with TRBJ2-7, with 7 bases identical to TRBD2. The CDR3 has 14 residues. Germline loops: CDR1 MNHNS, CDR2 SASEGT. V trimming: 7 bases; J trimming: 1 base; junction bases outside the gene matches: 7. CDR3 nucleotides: TGTGCCAGCATTCAGCGGGGCGAATCCTACGAGCAGTACTTC. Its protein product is CASIQRGESYEQYF.

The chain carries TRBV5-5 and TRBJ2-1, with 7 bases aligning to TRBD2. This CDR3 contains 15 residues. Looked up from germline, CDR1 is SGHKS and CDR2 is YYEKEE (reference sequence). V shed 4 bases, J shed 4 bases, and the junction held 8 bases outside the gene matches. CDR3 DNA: TGTGCCAGCAGCGGGGAAGGGAGGGGTTACAATGAGCAGTTCTTC. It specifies CASSGEGRGYNEQFF.

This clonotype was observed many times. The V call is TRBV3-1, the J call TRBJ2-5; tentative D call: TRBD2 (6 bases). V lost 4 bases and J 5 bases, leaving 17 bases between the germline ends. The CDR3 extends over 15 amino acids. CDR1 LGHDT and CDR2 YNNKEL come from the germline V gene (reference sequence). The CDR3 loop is CASSPSDGGAETQYF. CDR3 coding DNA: TGTGCCAGCAGCCCATCGGATGGAGGGGCGGAGACCCAGTACTTC.

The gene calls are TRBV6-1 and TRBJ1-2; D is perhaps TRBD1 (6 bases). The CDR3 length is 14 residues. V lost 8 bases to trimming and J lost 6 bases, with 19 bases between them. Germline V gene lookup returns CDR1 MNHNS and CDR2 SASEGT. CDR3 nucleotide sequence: TGTGCCAGCGGAAGAGGGGGAGTCTACAATGGCTACACCTTC. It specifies CASGRGGVYNGYTF.

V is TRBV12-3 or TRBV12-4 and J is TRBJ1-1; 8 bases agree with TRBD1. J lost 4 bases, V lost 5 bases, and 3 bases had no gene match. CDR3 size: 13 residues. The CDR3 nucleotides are TGTGCCAGCAGTCGGACAGGGCTCACTGAAGCTTTCTTT. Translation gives CASSRTGLTEAFF.

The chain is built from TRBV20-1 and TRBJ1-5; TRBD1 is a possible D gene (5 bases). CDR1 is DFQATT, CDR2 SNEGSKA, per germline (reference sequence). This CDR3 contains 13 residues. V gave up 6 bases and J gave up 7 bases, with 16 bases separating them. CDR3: CSAPSDSSQPQHF. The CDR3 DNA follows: TGCAGTGCCCCCTCAGACAGCTCCCAGCCCCAGCATTTT.

CDR3 bases: TGCGCCAGCAGCCCGGGACTAGCGGGAGGACGCGAGCAGTACTTC. This sequence encodes CASSPGLAGGREQYF. The chain combines TRBV5-1 with TRBJ2-7, with 15 positions matching TRBD2. V lost 4 bases and J lost 6; bases outside the gene matches: 5. The CDR3 totals 15 residues. The V gene's germline CDR1 is SGHRS and CDR2 YFSETQ.

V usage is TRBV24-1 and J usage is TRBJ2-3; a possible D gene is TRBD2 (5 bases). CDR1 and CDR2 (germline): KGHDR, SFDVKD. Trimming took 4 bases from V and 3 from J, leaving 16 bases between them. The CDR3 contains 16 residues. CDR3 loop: CATSDPTGLATDTQYF. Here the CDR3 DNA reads TGTGCCACCAGTGACCCCACCGGCCTAGCAACAGATACGCAGTATTTT.

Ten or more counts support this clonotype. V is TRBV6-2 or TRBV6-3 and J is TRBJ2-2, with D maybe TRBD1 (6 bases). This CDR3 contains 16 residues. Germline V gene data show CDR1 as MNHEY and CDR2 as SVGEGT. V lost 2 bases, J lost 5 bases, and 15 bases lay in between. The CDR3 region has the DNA TGTGCCAGCAGTTACCGAAGTCAGGGGTTGACCGGGGAGCTGTTTTTT. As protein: CASSYRSQGLTGELFF.

As DNA, the CDR3 is TGTGCCAGCAGGGCCGGGACTAGCGGGGAAGAGACCCAGTACTTC. The encoded protein is CASRAGTSGEETQYF. This chain links TRBV2 with TRBJ2-5; 13 bases line up with TRBD2. The CDR3 is 15 amino acids. Germline CDR1 is SNHLY and CDR2 is FYNNEI. With V trimmed by 6 bases and J by 3 bases, 4 bases remained unmatched. Using reference TRBV2 and TRBJ2-5 for the parts outside the CDR3, the full variable domain is EPEVTQTPSHQVTQMGQEVILRCVPISNHLYFYWYRQILGQKVEFLVSFYNNEISEKSEIFDDQFSVERPDGSNFTLKIRSTKLEDSAMYFCASRAGTSGEETQYFGPGTRLLVL.

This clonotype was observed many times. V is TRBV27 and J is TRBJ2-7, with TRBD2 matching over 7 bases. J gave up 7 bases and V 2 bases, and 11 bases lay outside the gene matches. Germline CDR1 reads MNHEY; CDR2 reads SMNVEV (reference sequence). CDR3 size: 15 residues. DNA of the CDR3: TGTGCCAGCAGTTTAGGGCCTAGCGGTTCGAGAGAGCAGTACTTC. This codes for CASSLGPSGSREQYF.

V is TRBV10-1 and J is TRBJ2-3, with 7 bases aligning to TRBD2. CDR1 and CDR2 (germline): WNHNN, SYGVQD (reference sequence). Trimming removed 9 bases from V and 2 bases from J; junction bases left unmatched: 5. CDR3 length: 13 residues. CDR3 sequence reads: CASRGDYTDTQYF. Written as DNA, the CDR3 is TGCGCCAGTCGGGGGGATTACACAGATACGCAGTATTTT.

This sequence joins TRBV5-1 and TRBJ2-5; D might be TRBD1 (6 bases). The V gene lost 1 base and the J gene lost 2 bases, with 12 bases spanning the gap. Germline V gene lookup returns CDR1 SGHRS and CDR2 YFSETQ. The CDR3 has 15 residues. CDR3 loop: CASSLTGSKQETQYF. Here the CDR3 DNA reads TGCGCCAGCAGCTTGACAGGGAGCAAACAAGAGACCCAGTACTTC.

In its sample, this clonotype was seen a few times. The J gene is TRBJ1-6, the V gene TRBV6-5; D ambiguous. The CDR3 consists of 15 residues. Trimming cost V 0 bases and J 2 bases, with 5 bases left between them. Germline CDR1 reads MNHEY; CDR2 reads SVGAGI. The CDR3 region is CASSYSSPYNSPLHF. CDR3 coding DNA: TGTGCCAGCAGTTACTCGAGTCCCTATAATTCACCCCTCCACTTT.

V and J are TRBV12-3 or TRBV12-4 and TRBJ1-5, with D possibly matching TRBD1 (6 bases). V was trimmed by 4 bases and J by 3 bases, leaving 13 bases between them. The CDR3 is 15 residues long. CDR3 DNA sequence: TGTGCCAGCAGTTCCCTCGGGGGCTACAATCAGCCCCAGCATTTT. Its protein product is CASSSLGGYNQPQHF.